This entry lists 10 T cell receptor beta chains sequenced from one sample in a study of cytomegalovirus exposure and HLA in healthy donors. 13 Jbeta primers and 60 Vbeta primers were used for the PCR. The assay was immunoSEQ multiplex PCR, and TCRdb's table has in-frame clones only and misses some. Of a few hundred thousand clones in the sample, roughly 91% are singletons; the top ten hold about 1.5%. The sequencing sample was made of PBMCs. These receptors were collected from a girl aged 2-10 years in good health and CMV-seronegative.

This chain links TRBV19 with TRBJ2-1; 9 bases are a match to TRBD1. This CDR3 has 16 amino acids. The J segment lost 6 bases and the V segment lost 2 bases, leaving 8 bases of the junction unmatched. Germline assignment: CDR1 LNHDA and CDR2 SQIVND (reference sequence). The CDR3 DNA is TGTGCCAGTAGTATAACCGGGACAGGGTTACCCAATGAGCAGTTCTTC. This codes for CASSITGTGLPNEQFF.

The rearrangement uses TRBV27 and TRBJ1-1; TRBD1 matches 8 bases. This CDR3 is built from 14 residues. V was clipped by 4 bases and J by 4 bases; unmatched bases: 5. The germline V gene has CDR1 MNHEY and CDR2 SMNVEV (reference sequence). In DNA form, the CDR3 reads TGTGCCAGCAGTTCCGGACAGGGAGCCACTGAAGCTTTCTTT. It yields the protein CASSSGQGATEAFF.

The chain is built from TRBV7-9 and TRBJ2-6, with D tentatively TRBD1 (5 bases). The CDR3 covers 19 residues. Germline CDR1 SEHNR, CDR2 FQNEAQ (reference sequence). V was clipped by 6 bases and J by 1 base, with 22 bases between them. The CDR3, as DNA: TGTGCCAGCAGGCCAGGACACCATGCTTCCCTTTCTGGGGCCAACGTCCTGACTTTC. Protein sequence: CASRPGHHASLSGANVLTF.

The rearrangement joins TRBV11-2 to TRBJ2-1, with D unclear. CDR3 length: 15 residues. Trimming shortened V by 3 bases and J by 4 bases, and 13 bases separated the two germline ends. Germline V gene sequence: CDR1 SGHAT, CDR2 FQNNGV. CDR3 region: CASSLSTSSYNEQFF. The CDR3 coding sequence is TGTGCCAGCAGCTTGAGCACCTCCTCGTACAATGAGCAGTTCTTC.

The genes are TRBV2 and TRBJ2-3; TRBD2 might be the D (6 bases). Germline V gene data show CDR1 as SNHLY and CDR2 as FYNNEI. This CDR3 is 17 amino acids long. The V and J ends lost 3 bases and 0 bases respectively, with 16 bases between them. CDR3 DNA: TGTGCCAGCAGTGATTATCCCCCCGGGACTAGCACAGATACGCAGTATTTT. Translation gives CASSDYPPGTSTDTQYF.

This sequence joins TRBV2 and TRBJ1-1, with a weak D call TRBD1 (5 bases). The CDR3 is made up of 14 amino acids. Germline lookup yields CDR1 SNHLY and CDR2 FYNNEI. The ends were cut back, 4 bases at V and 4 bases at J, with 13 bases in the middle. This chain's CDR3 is CASSVDQGSTEAFF. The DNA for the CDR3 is TGTGCCAGCAGTGTTGACCAGGGCTCCACTGAAGCTTTCTTT.

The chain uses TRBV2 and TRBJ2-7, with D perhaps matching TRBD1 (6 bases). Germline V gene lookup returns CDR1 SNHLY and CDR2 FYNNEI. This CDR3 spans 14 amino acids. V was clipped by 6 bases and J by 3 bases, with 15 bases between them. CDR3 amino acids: CASSPRDTSYEQYF. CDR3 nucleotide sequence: TGTGCCAGCAGCCCACGGGACACAAGCTACGAGCAGTACTTC.

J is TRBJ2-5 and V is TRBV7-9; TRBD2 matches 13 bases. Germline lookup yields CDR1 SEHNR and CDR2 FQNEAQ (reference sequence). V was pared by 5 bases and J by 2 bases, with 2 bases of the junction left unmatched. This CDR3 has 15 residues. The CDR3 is CASSAGLAGQETQYF. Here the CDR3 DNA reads TGTGCCAGCAGCGCGGGACTAGCGGGACAAGAGACCCAGTACTTC.

Here the CDR3 DNA reads TGTGCCAGCAGTTCCATCCGCAGCGGGGGAGGTTGGGAGACCCAGTACTTC. This sequence encodes CASSSIRSGGGWETQYF. V usage is TRBV28 and J usage is TRBJ2-5; TRBD2 aligns across 8 bases. The CDR3 loop spans 17 amino acids. Per germline, CDR1 MDHEN and CDR2 SYDVKM. With 4 bases clipped from V and 5 bases from J, the junction kept 15 bases outside the gene matches.

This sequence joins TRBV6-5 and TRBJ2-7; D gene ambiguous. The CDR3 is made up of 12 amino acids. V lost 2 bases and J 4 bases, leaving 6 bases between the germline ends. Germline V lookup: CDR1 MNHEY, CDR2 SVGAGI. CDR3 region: CASSYDTYEQYF. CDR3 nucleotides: TGTGCCAGCAGTTACGACACGTACGAGCAGTACTTC.